A single sample is the source of the 20 T cell receptor beta chains below, sequenced in a study of Ad26.COV2.S vaccination and SARS-CoV-2 variants. The treatment was: 19 received Ad26.COV2.S at low or high dose, single or two shots; about five received placebo; per-sample allocation not given. The study sampled participants on day 63 after the first vaccine or placebo injection. Sequencing was performed with immunoSEQ multiplex PCR; in TCRdb, only in-frame clones are kept and a portion is missing. The table includes about 420,000 clones, over 75% detected once. The sample consisted of peripheral blood, taken in a trial of Ad26.COV2.S vaccine versus placebo. The receptors originated from a person between 18 and 65 years old who received the Ad26.COV2.S COVID-19 vaccine or a placebo.

V gene TRBV25-1 combines with J gene TRBJ2-3; 8 bases fit TRBD1. Per germline, CDR1 MGHDK and CDR2 SYGVNS. The CDR3 has 15 amino acids. With 5 bases clipped from V and 6 bases from J, the junction kept 10 bases outside the gene matches. The CDR3 sequence is CASSTDRGRRDTQYF. The CDR3 bases are TGTGCCAGCAGTACCGACAGGGGACGGCGGGATACGCAGTATTTT.

In its sample, this clone was seen once. In nucleotides, the CDR3 is TGTGCCAGCCAGGGACAGGTGGTCCATGGCTACACCTTC. Residues: CASQGQVVHGYTF. V gene TRBV18 combines with J gene TRBJ1-2; 8 bases are a match to TRBD1. From germline, CDR1 is KGHSH and CDR2 LQKENI. V trimming: 8 bases; J trimming: 6 bases; junction bases outside the gene matches: 8. The CDR3 has 13 amino acids.

A word on this clone: The sample has other DNA sequences that encode this CDR3 too. This chain links TRBV28 with TRBJ1-4; TRBD1 agrees at 9 bases. The CDR3 is 15 residues long. From germline, CDR1 is MDHEN and CDR2 SYDVKM. V lost 5 bases and J lost 3; bases outside the gene matches: 4. Written as DNA, the CDR3 is TGTGCCAGCAGTACCCGACAGGGGGCTAATGAAAAACTGTTTTTT. Amino acid sequence: CASSTRQGANEKLFF.

This clone was counted between two and nine times. The CDR3 sequence: CASSVGVSGGQDEQYF. The CDR3 bases are TGTGCCAGCAGCGTAGGGGTTAGCGGGGGGCAGGACGAGCAGTACTTC. The chain has TRBV9 and TRBJ2-7; 10 positions agree with TRBD2. J lost 5 bases, V lost 0 bases, and 8 bases had no gene match. The CDR3 has 16 amino acids. Germline lookup yields CDR1 SGDLS and CDR2 YYNGEE.

The chain is built from TRBV6-1 and TRBJ2-1, with 8 bases lining up with TRBD2. Germline V lookup: CDR1 MNHNS, CDR2 SASEGT. This CDR3 is built from 16 residues. V was pared by 3 bases and J by 4 bases, with 8 bases of the junction left unmatched. CDR3 region: CASSDLAGRAYNEQFF. Written as DNA, the CDR3 is TGTGCCAGCAGTGACTTAGCCGGGAGGGCTTACAATGAGCAGTTCTTC.

For the CDR3, the DNA is TGTGCCTGGAGTGTAGGACTGGGGCTGTTTTTT. It encodes CAWSVGLGLFF. The chain links TRBV30 to TRBJ2-2, with a possible D match to TRBD2 (5 bases). This CDR3 has 11 residues. Germline CDR1 reads GTSNPN; CDR2 reads SVGIG (reference sequence). V gave up 0 bases and J gave up 13 bases, with 9 bases separating them. Variable domain in full (rest from reference TRBV30 and TRBJ2-2): SQTIHQWPATLVQPVGSPLSLECTVEGTSNPNLYWYRQAAGRGLQLLFYSVGIGQISSEVPQNLSASRPQDRQFILSSKKLLLSDSGFYLCAWSVGLGLFFGEGSRLTVL.

In its sample, this clone was seen once. The rearrangement joins TRBV5-5 to TRBJ2-6, with D tentatively TRBD1 (5 bases). V lost 3 bases and J lost 0, with 10 bases in between. CDR3 size: 16 residues. Germline loops: CDR1 SGHKS, CDR2 YYEKEE (reference sequence). The CDR3 DNA is TGTGCCAGCAGCTGGGGCCTGAGCTCTGGGGCCAACGTCCTGACTTTC. Translated: CASSWGLSSGANVLTF.

The chain carries TRBV6-4 and TRBJ2-3; TRBD2 aligns across 7 bases. Trimming took 8 bases from V and 2 from J; bases not matched to a gene: 16. The germline gives CDR1 MRHNA, CDR2 SNTAGT. The CDR3 contains 17 residues. The DNA of the CDR3 is TGTGCCAGCGCCCTCCGAGGAGGCGGGGGAAACACAGATACGCAGTATTTT. It translates to CASALRGGGGNTDTQYF.

This chain connects TRBV7-8 to TRBJ2-1; perhaps TRBD1 as D (6 bases). The germline V gene has CDR1 SGHVS and CDR2 FQNEAQ. The length of the CDR3 is 15 residues. Trimming took off 1 base at V and 0 bases at J, with 7 bases between the two ends. The DNA of the CDR3 is TGTGCCAGCAGCTTAGTACAGGGCTCCTACAATGAGCAGTTCTTC. This gives the protein CASSLVQGSYNEQFF.

This clone was counted a few times. This chain links TRBV2 with TRBJ1-2, with TRBD1 matching 7 bases. There are 13 residues in the CDR3. CDR1 is SNHLY and CDR2 is FYNNEI in the germline V gene. After removal of 8 bases from V and 0 bases from J, the junction contained 3 bases not matched to a gene. The CDR3 DNA sequence: TGTGCCAGCGGGCAGGGGGCTAACTATGGCTACACCTTC. It translates to CASGQGANYGYTF.

This clone was recorded only once. The V and J genes are TRBV28 and TRBJ2-5, with 7 positions matching TRBD2. Germline CDR1 and CDR2: MDHEN and SYDVKM. This CDR3 has 13 amino acids. V lost 6 bases and J lost 5; bases outside the gene matches: 6. The CDR3 DNA follows: TGTGCCAGCAGACTTAGCGGGTTGGAGACCCAGTACTTC. Residues: CASRLSGLETQYF.

J is TRBJ1-5 and V is TRBV27; D remains ambiguous. V was cut by 3 bases and J by 6 bases, with 9 bases left in between. The CDR3 totals 13 residues. Germline CDR1 is MNHEY and CDR2 is SMNVEV (reference sequence). This CDR3 reads CASSLRGGQPQHF. The CDR3, as DNA: TGTGCCAGCAGTTTGCGGGGAGGTCAGCCCCAGCATTTT.

In this sample, this clone turned up once. The V call is TRBV5-4, the J call TRBJ2-2, with 12 positions matching TRBD2. V lost 4 bases, J lost 7 bases, and 5 bases stayed unmatched. The germline V gene encodes CDR1 SGHNT and CDR2 YYREEE (reference sequence). CDR3 length: 15 residues. CDR3 sequence: CASSILAGGSGELFF. CDR3 coding DNA: TGTGCCAGCAGCATCCTAGCGGGGGGGAGCGGGGAGCTGTTTTTT. Combining the CDR3 with reference TRBV5-4 and TRBJ2-2 gives the whole variable domain ETGVTQSPTHLIKTRGQQVTLRCSSQSGHNTVSWYQQALGQGPQFIFQYYREEENGRGNFPPRFSGLQFPNYSSELNVNALELDDSALYLCASSILAGGSGELFFGEGSRLTVL.

The chain recombines TRBV4-2 with TRBJ1-6; D ambiguous. The CDR3 consists of 15 residues. Looked up from germline, CDR1 is LGHNA and CDR2 is YNFKEQ. The germline V and J ends were trimmed by 4 bases and 8 bases, with 15 bases remaining between them. CDR3 bases: TGTGCCAGCAGCCTACGGGCCTTTTCGGATTCACCCCTCCACTTT. This sequence encodes CASSLRAFSDSPLHF.

Comments on this clone: This is likely a read error, given that the CDR3 carries no conserved phenylalanine or tryptophan at its end. CDR3 DNA: TGTGCCAGCAGATACGGGACAGGGGAGGCCTACGAGCAGTACCTC. It encodes CASRYGTGEAYEQYL. V and J are TRBV2 and TRBJ2-7, with 10 nucleotides matching TRBD1. The V gene end was trimmed by 6 bases and the J gene end by 2 bases; junction bases not matched to a gene: 7. The CDR3 runs to 15 residues. The germline V gene encodes CDR1 SNHLY and CDR2 FYNNEI.

This sequence joins TRBV3-1 (or the pseudogene TRBV3-2) and TRBJ1-2; D is undetermined. The CDR3 is 11 amino acids. CDR1 is LGHDT and CDR2 is YNNKEL in the germline V gene (reference sequence). With 3 bases removed from V and 4 bases from J, the gap between germline ends came to 3 bases. CDR3 nucleotides: TGTGCCAGCAGCCAGGTCTATGGCTACACCTTC. Translation: CASSQVYGYTF.

The J gene is TRBJ2-7, the V gene TRBV6-5; D is perhaps TRBD1 (5 bases). The CDR3 is made up of 12 amino acids. Trimming stripped 6 bases from V and 4 bases from J, with 10 bases between. Germline loops: CDR1 MNHEY, CDR2 SVGAGI. CDR3 coding DNA: TGTGCCAGCAGGCGTCAGGGATACGAGCAGTACTTC. Translating gives CASRRQGYEQYF.

The rearrangement uses TRBV19 and TRBJ1-6; D is possibly TRBD1 (6 bases). Germline values: CDR1 LNHDA, CDR2 SQIVND (reference sequence). The length of the CDR3 is 15 residues. V was clipped by 7 bases and J by 2 bases, with 12 bases between them. In DNA form, the CDR3 reads TGTGCCAGTAATGGGGGGCAGACCTATAATTCACCCCTCCACTTT. Amino acid sequence: CASNGGQTYNSPLHF. The full variable domain, in which reference TRBV19 and TRBJ1-6 provide the parts outside the CDR3, is DGGITQSPKYLFRKEGQNVTLSCEQNLNHDAMYWYRQDPGQGLRLIYYSQIVNDFQKGDIAEGYSVSREKKESFPLTVTSAQKNPTAFYLCASNGGQTYNSPLHFGNGTRLTVT.

This chain joins TRBV2 and TRBJ2-1, with D possibly TRBD2 on 7 matching bases. This CDR3 region has 15 residues. The germline V and J ends were trimmed by 0 bases and 9 bases, with 15 bases remaining between them. In germline, CDR1 is SNHLY, CDR2 FYNNEI. The CDR3 protein is CASSEAGGGAFEQFF. Here the CDR3 DNA reads TGTGCCAGCAGTGAAGCTGGAGGGGGGGCTTTTGAGCAGTTCTTC.

This chain joins TRBV5-8 and TRBJ1-2, with 8 bases matching TRBD1. The CDR3 totals 16 residues. V was clipped by 2 bases and J by 4 bases; unmatched bases: 10. In germline, CDR1 is SGHTS, CDR2 YDEGEE. In DNA form, the CDR3 reads TGTGCCAGCAGCTTCGCAGGGGGCTTGCGGGTCTATGGCTACACCTTC. Protein: CASSFAGGLRVYGYTF.